These 25 T cell receptor beta chains were all obtained from the same sample, sequenced in a study of long-term antiretroviral therapy in people with HIV. It was version v3.0 of the immunoSEQ assay that was run at survey level. The protocol was immunoSEQ multiplex PCR, while the TCRdb copy is restricted to in-frame clones and leaves out a portion. This sample carries 25,000 to 30,000 clones, roughly 92% of them seen once, and the ten largest clones take roughly 6.7%. Sample: unsorted PBMCs, taken about 6.5 years after starting antiretroviral therapy. The origin of the receptors is a woman aged 40 to 55 with HIV.

This chain joins TRBV19 and TRBJ1-1; D ambiguous. The V end was cut by 5 bases, the J end by 2 bases, with 6 bases between. This CDR3 has 12 residues. Germline V gene lookup returns CDR1 LNHDA and CDR2 SQIVND (reference sequence). The CDR3 reads CASSDANTEAFF. The CDR3, as DNA: TGTGCCAGTAGTGACGCTAACACTGAAGCTTTCTTT. Drawing the rest from reference TRBV19 and TRBJ1-1, the complete variable domain is DGGITQSPKYLFRKEGQNVTLSCEQNLNHDAMYWYRQDPGQGLRLIYYSQIVNDFQKGDIAEGYSVSREKKESFPLTVTSAQKNPTAFYLCASSDANTEAFFGQGTRLTVV.

This CDR3 is CASSLAGQAGVSPLHF. The CDR3 nucleotides are TGCGCCAGCAGCTTGGCCGGTCAGGCGGGGGTTTCACCCCTCCACTTT. The genes are TRBV5-1 and TRBJ1-6; D possibly corresponds to TRBD1 (5 bases). Trimming took 0 bases from V and 9 from J, leaving 16 bases between them. Germline lookup yields CDR1 SGHRS and CDR2 YFSETQ. CDR3 size: 16 residues.

Note on this clone: Different DNA sequences within this sample yield the same CDR3. The CDR3 DNA sequence: TGTGCCAGCAGCTTAACAGGGAGCTCCTACGAGCAGTACTTC. This sequence encodes CASSLTGSSYEQYF. The chain employs TRBV7-3 and TRBJ2-7; TRBD2 is a possible D gene (5 bases). CDR3 length: 14 residues. Trimming cost V 0 bases and J 0 bases, with 6 bases left between them. CDR1 is SGHTA and CDR2 is FQGTGA in the germline V gene. Supplemented by reference TRBV7-3 and TRBJ2-7, the full variable domain reads GAGVSQTPSNKVTEKGKYVELRCDPISGHTALYWYRQSLGQGPEFLIYFQGTGAADDSGLPNDRFFAVRPEGSVSTLKIQRTERGDSAVYLCASSLTGSSYEQYFGPGTRLTVT.

The V and J genes are TRBV27 and TRBJ2-1, with D perhaps given as TRBD1 or TRBD2 (5 bases each). The ends were cut back, 6 bases at V and 8 bases at J, with 11 bases in the middle. The CDR3 spans 12 residues. Germline lookup yields CDR1 MNHEY and CDR2 SMNVEV (reference sequence). DNA for the CDR3: TGTGCCAGCAGGGGTATGGGGGATGAGCAGTTCTTC. This encodes CASRGMGDEQFF.

The chain joins TRBV30 to TRBJ2-7; 15 positions agree with TRBD2. Germline V gene lookup returns CDR1 GTSNPN and CDR2 SVGIG (reference sequence). The CDR3 has 19 amino acids. Trimming removed 5 bases from V and 6 bases from J; junction bases left unmatched: 20. Here the CDR3 reads CAWPIPTGTSGGFLGEQYF. CDR3 coding DNA: TGTGCCTGGCCCATTCCAACCGGGACTAGCGGGGGGTTTTTGGGCGAGCAGTACTTC.

The CDR3 DNA sequence: TGTGCCAGCAGCGCTAGCACAGATACGCAGTATTTT. Translation: CASSASTDTQYF. The chain links TRBV9 to TRBJ2-3; no definite D call. The CDR3 is 12 residues long. Germline V gene sequence: CDR1 SGDLS, CDR2 YYNGEE. The ends were cut back, 3 bases at V and 0 bases at J, with 2 bases in the middle.

Comment on this clone: The junction differs from germline at one of its ends, possibly a read error. V usage is TRBV19 and J usage is TRBJ2-2; either TRBD1 or TRBD2 may supply D (6 bases each). Per the germline V gene, CDR1 is LNHDA and CDR2 is SQIVND (reference sequence). The CDR3 runs to 15 residues. The CDR3 is CASSIAGANTGELFF. CDR3 in DNA: TGTGCCAGTAGTATAGCGGGGGCGAATACCGGGGAGCTGTTTTTT.

The V gene is TRBV19, the J gene TRBJ1-2, with 7 positions matching TRBD1. V was clipped by 4 bases and J by 4 bases; unmatched bases: 6. The V gene's germline CDR1 is LNHDA and CDR2 SQIVND (reference sequence). The CDR3 is 14 amino acids. CDR3 DNA: TGTGCCAGTAGTACGCAGGGGGGGAGCTATGGCTACACCTTC. It yields the protein CASSTQGGSYGYTF.

The genes are TRBV29-1 and TRBJ1-1, with 10 bases that match TRBD1. The V gene end was trimmed by 4 bases and the J gene end by 3 bases; junction bases not matched to a gene: 2. The length of the CDR3 is 13 residues. Germline V gives CDR1 SQVTM, CDR2 ANQGSEA. CDR3 sequence (DNA): TGCAGCGTTGGGGACAGGGGTGACACTGAAGCTTTCTTT. This sequence encodes CSVGDRGDTEAFF.

This chain uses TRBV19 with TRBJ2-2; 7 bases agree with TRBD1. This CDR3 contains 16 residues. CDR1 is LNHDA and CDR2 is SQIVND in the germline V gene (reference sequence). Trimming at V came to 3 bases and at J to 0 bases, leaving 4 bases not matched to a gene. The CDR3 loop reads CASSIRTGPNTGELFF. The CDR3 region has the DNA TGTGCCAGTAGTATCCGGACAGGACCGAACACCGGGGAGCTGTTTTTT.

The chain links TRBV5-1 to TRBJ2-3; either TRBD1 or TRBD2 may fit D (6 bases each). CDR3 length: 15 residues. With 7 bases removed from V and 1 base from J, the gap between germline ends came to 16 bases. Germline V gives CDR1 SGHRS, CDR2 YFSETQ. This CDR3 reads CASYSSGGGTDTQYF. CDR3 bases: TGCGCCAGCTACTCGTCCGGGGGCGGCACAGATACGCAGTATTTT.

This chain joins TRBV29-1 and TRBJ2-1; TRBD2 matches 11 bases. CDR1 is SQVTM, CDR2 ANQGSEA, per germline. The CDR3 length is 13 residues. V lost 6 bases and J lost 3; bases outside the gene matches: 1. The CDR3 protein is CSVGTSGYNEQFF. CDR3 nucleotides: TGCAGCGTCGGGACTAGCGGCTACAATGAGCAGTTCTTC.

The V and J genes are TRBV11-3 and TRBJ2-1; 14 nucleotides match TRBD2. CDR1 is SGHNT, CDR2 YENEEA, per germline. The V segment lost 5 bases and the J segment 9 bases; nucleotides outside the gene matches: 3. The CDR3 runs 14 residues. CDR3 DNA: TGTGCCAGCAGCCCGACTAGCGGGGGGGTTGAGCAGTTCTTC. Its translation is CASSPTSGGVEQFF.

The chain joins TRBV19 to TRBJ2-1, with 10 bases lining up with TRBD2. CDR1 is LNHDA, CDR2 SQIVND, per germline (reference sequence). The V segment lost 3 bases and the J segment 6 bases; nucleotides outside the gene matches: 8. The CDR3 loop spans 16 amino acids. The CDR3: CASSIWLAGAPNEQFF. The CDR3 DNA reads TGTGCCAGTAGTATCTGGCTAGCGGGGGCCCCCAATGAGCAGTTCTTC. The whole variable domain, filled in from reference TRBV19 and TRBJ2-1, reads DGGITQSPKYLFRKEGQNVTLSCEQNLNHDAMYWYRQDPGQGLRLIYYSQIVNDFQKGDIAEGYSVSREKKESFPLTVTSAQKNPTAFYLCASSIWLAGAPNEQFFGPGTRLTVL.

The V and J genes are TRBV29-1 and TRBJ1-1, with D possibly TRBD1 on 6 matching bases. This CDR3 has 12 amino acids. Trimming left V 8 bases short and J 9 bases short, with 19 bases between. Germline V gene lookup returns CDR1 SQVTM and CDR2 ANQGSEA. Written as DNA, the CDR3 is TGCAGCTCGACTTCAGGACAGTATCAAGCTTTCTTT. This codes for CSSTSGQYQAFF.

The genes are TRBV14 and TRBJ2-3; no clear D. Germline V gives CDR1 SGHDN, CDR2 FVKESK. Trimming removed 1 base from V and 2 bases from J, with 10 bases in between. The CDR3 runs 15 residues. As DNA, the CDR3 is TGTGCCAGCAGCCAAGTTGGGGATTACACAGATACGCAGTATTTT. Protein product: CASSQVGDYTDTQYF.

This clone appeared a single time. The chain couples TRBV18 to TRBJ2-7; D possibly corresponds to TRBD1 (6 bases). Germline V CDR1 and CDR2: KGHSH, LQKENI. The V end lost 6 bases, the J end lost 6 bases, and 18 bases lay between the germline ends. This CDR3 spans 14 amino acids. The CDR3 sequence is CASSPQGNSGEQYF. CDR3 coding DNA: TGTGCCAGCTCGCCTCAGGGGAATTCGGGCGAGCAGTACTTC.

The chain is built from TRBV7-8 and TRBJ2-2; D gene unclear. Trimming pared 1 base from V and 1 base from J, leaving 4 bases between. This CDR3 comprises 14 residues. Germline V CDR1 and CDR2: SGHVS, FQNEAQ. CDR3 nucleotide sequence: TGTGCCAGCAGCTTAGTCGGGAACACCGGGGAGCTGTTTTTT. This translates into CASSLVGNTGELFF.

V and J are TRBV19 and TRBJ2-1, with 9 bases lining up with TRBD1. The CDR3 is made up of 15 amino acids. J gave up 9 bases and V 3 bases, and 9 bases lay outside the gene matches. CDR1 is LNHDA and CDR2 is SQIVND in the germline V gene (reference sequence). The CDR3 DNA is TGTGCCAGTAGTATGGAGGACAGGGGCCGCAGTGAGCAGTTCTTC. Translation: CASSMEDRGRSEQFF.

The rearrangement uses TRBV9 and TRBJ1-5, with D unresolved. V was pared by 0 bases and J by 6 bases, with 7 bases between. Per germline, CDR1 SGDLS and CDR2 YYNGEE. This CDR3 region has 13 residues. As DNA, the CDR3 is TGTGCCAGCAGCGTAGCGGAGGGTCAGCCCCAGCATTTT. It encodes CASSVAEGQPQHF.

In this sample, this clone turned up once. As DNA, the CDR3 is TGTGCCAGCACCCAGCGGCAGCTGAAGTACCAAGAGACCCAGTACTTC. Its protein is CASTQRQLKYQETQYF. This chain links TRBV2 with TRBJ2-5; a weak D match, TRBD2 (5 bases). This CDR3 comprises 16 residues. Germline V gene data show CDR1 as SNHLY and CDR2 as FYNNEI. The V end was cut by 7 bases, the J end by 0 bases, with 18 bases between.

This sequence joins TRBV7-2 and TRBJ1-4; D ambiguous. V was pared by 5 bases and J by 0 bases, with 13 bases between. Germline V CDR1 and CDR2: SGHTA, FQGNSA. This CDR3 comprises 16 residues. In nucleotides, the CDR3 is TGTGCCAGCAGCCCCAACAGTGCTGCAACTAATGAAAAACTGTTTTTT. As protein: CASSPNSAATNEKLFF.

This clone has more than one count but fewer than ten. This chain connects TRBV29-1 to TRBJ1-2; no firm D call. Germline V gives CDR1 SQVTM, CDR2 ANQGSEA. The CDR3 totals 11 residues. The ends were cut back, 8 bases at V and 8 bases at J, with 15 bases in the middle. The CDR3 region is CSLAETGGYTF. CDR3 nucleotides: TGCAGCCTCGCCGAGACCGGGGGCTACACCTTC.

This chain connects TRBV7-2 to TRBJ1-6; D remains ambiguous. Trimming left V 4 bases short and J 4 bases short, with 8 bases between. This CDR3 is 14 amino acids long. The germline V gene has CDR1 SGHTA and CDR2 FQGNSA. The CDR3 loop is CASSSFLYNSPLHF. As DNA, the CDR3 is TGTGCCAGCAGCTCGTTCCTTTATAATTCACCCCTCCACTTT.

The genes are TRBV6-1 and TRBJ2-7; TRBD1 matches at 11 bases. This CDR3 spans 16 amino acids. Germline V gives CDR1 MNHNS, CDR2 SASEGT. V was clipped by 3 bases and J by 4 bases; unmatched bases: 8. Here the CDR3 reads CASSDMGQGGRYEQYF. The CDR3 DNA sequence: TGTGCCAGCAGTGATATGGGACAGGGGGGTCGGTACGAGCAGTACTTC.